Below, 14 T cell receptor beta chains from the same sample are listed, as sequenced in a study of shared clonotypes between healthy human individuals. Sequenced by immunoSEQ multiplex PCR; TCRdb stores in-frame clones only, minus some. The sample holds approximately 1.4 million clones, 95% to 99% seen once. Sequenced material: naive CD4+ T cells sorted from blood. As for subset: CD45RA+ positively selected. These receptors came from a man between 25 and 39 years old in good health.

CDR3 residues: CASSIVTGRSYEQYF. CDR3 bases: TGTGCCAGTAGTATAGTGACAGGGAGAAGCTACGAGCAGTACTTC. The V call is TRBV19, the J call TRBJ2-7; 7 nucleotides match TRBD1. Germline assignment: CDR1 LNHDA and CDR2 SQIVND (reference sequence). Losses at the gene ends were 1 base for V and 3 bases for J; bases not matched to a gene: 6. This CDR3 has 15 amino acids.

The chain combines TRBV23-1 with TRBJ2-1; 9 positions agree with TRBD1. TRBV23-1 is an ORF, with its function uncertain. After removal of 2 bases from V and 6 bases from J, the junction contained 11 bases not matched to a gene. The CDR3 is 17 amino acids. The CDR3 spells CASSQLTRDRDINEQFF. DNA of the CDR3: TGCGCCAGCAGTCAACTTACGCGGGACAGGGACATCAATGAGCAGTTCTTC.

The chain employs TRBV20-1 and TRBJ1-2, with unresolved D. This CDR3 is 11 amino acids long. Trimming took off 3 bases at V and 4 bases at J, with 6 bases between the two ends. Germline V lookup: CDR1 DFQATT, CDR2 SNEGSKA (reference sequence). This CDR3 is CSASDTYGYTF. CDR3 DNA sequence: TGCAGTGCTAGTGACACCTATGGCTACACCTTC.

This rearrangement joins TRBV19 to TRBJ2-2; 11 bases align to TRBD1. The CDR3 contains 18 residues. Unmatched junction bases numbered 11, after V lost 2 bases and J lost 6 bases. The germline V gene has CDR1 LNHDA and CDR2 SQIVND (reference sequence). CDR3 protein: CASSIFGTGGPMAGELFF. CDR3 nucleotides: TGTGCCAGTAGTATATTTGGGACAGGGGGACCCATGGCCGGGGAGCTGTTTTTT.

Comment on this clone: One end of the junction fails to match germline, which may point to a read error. In DNA, the CDR3 is TGTGCCACCAGGGCGGACAGTATTACTGGGGCCAACGTCCCGACTTTC. As protein: CATRADSITGANVPTF. The genes are TRBV15 and TRBJ2-6, with a possible D match to TRBD1 (6 bases). This CDR3 spans 16 amino acids. Germline V lookup: CDR1 LNHNV, CDR2 YYDKDF (reference sequence).

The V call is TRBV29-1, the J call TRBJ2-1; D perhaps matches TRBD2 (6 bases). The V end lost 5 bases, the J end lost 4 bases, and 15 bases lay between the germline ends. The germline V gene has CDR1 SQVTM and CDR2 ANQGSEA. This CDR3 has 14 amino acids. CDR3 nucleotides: TGCAGCGTTCTGGGGGGAGTGGGGTACAATGAGCAGTTCTTC. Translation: CSVLGGVGYNEQFF.

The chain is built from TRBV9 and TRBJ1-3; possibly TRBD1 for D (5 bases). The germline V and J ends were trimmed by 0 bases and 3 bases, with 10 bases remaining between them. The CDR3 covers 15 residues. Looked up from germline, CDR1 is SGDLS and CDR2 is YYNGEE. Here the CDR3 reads CASSVGLGVGNTIYF. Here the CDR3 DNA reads TGTGCCAGCAGCGTAGGATTAGGGGTTGGAAACACCATATATTTT.

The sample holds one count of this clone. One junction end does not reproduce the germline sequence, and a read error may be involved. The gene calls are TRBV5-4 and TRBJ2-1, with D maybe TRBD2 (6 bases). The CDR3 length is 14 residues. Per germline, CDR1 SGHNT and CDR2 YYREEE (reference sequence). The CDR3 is CASTKGGPYNEQFF. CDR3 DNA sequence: TGTGCTAGCACAAAGGGAGGCCCCTACAATGAGCAGTTCTTC.

As DNA, the CDR3 is TGTGCCAGCATCGGACAGTTGGGGTACAATGAGCAGTTCTTC. Its translation: CASIGQLGYNEQFF. The rearrangement uses TRBV6-1 and TRBJ2-1, with D perhaps matching TRBD1 (6 bases). The CDR3 extends over 14 amino acids. V lost 7 bases, J lost 4 bases, and 14 bases lay in between. Germline V gene data show CDR1 as MNHNS and CDR2 as SASEGT.

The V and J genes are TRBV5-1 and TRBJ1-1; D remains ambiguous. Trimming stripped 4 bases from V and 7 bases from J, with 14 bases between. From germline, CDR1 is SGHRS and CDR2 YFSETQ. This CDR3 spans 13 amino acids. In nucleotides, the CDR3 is TGCGCCAGCAGCCTTAAGAATTTTCATGAAGCTTTCTTT. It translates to CASSLKNFHEAFF.

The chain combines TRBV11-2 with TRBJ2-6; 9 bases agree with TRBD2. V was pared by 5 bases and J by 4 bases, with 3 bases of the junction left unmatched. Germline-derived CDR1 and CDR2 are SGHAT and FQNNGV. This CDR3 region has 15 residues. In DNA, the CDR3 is TGTGCCAGCAGCGGACTAGCGAAAGGGGCCAACGTCCTGACTTTC. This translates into CASSGLAKGANVLTF. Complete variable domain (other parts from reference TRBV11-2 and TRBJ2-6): EAGVAQSPRYKIIEKRQSVAFWCNPISGHATLYWYQQILGQGPKLLIQFQNNGVVDDSQLPKDRFSAERLKGVDSTLKIQPAKLEDSAVYLCASSGLAKGANVLTFGAGSRLTVL.

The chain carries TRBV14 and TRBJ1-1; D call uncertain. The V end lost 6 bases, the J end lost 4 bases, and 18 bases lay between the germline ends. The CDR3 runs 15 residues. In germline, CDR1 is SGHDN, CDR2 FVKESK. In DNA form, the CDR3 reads TGTGCCAGCAGTCGCCAATTGGTTTTGGTCACTGAAGCTTTCTTT. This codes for CASSRQLVLVTEAFF.

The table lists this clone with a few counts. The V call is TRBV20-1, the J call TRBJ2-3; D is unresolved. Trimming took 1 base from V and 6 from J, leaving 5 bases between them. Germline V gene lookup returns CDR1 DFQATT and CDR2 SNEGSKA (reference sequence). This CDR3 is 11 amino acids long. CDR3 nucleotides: TGCAGTGCTAGAGGGATGGATACGCAGTATTTT. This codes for CSARGMDTQYF.

The CDR3 DNA sequence: TGTGCCAGCAGTTCGCCTTCAGGGAGTGCGACCTACTTC. Its protein product is CASSSPSGSATYF. V is TRBV28 and J is TRBJ2-7; either TRBD1 or TRBD2 may supply D (5 bases each). The CDR3 spans 13 residues. The V and J ends lost 4 bases and 13 bases respectively, with 20 bases between them. Germline V gives CDR1 MDHEN, CDR2 SYDVKM.